A single sample is the source of the 25 T cell receptor beta chains below, sequenced in a study of blood T cells in healthy people across ages. Combining a sample-barcoded 5' primer with a J-beta primer mix, a second PCR ran for roughly 6 to 12 cycles. TCRdb fed the 5' RACE reads into MiXCR, producing one record per CDR3 protein. The sample shows roughly 550,000 distinct CDR3 sequences, nearly 25% of them seen only once. The same sample was also used in a study of T cells of mothers and their children.

The sample was blood. The receptors were gathered from a boy under 18 in good health.

CDR3 amino acids: CTISIKKQYF. CDR3 coding DNA: TGTACCATATCGATTAAGAAGCAGTACTTC. The rearrangement uses TRBV6-4 and TRBJ2-7; D remains ambiguous. Germline V gene data show CDR1 as MRHNA and CDR2 as SNTAGT. The CDR3 spans 10 residues.

This chain links TRBV20-1 with TRBJ2-2, with D possibly matching TRBD2 (5 bases). This CDR3 has 13 residues. The V and J ends lost 7 bases and 4 bases respectively, with 13 bases between them. Germline-derived CDR1 and CDR2 are DFQATT and SNEGSKA (reference sequence). The CDR3 coding sequence is TGCAGTGGCAGGCCCCGGGGCACCGGGGAGCTGTTTTTT. The encoded protein is CSGRPRGTGELFF.

This clonotype has at least ten counts. The rearrangement uses TRBV28 and TRBJ2-7; TRBD1 matches 11 bases. The CDR3 totals 13 residues. The ends lost 10 bases at V and 6 bases at J; junction bases unmatched: 8. CDR1 is MDHEN, CDR2 SYDVKM, per germline. The CDR3 here is CATSDRGRVEQYF. In nucleotides, the CDR3 is TGTGCCACCTCGGACAGGGGGCGAGTCGAGCAGTACTTC.

The J gene is TRBJ1-2, the V gene TRBV2; a possible D gene is TRBD1 (5 bases). Germline CDR1 reads SNHLY; CDR2 reads FYNNEI. The length of the CDR3 is 15 residues. V dropped 5 bases and J dropped 4 bases, with 17 bases sitting between them. The CDR3 nucleotides are TGTGCCAGCAGTACCGGACGGACACTGATCTATGGCTACACCTTC. Encoded protein: CASSTGRTLIYGYTF.

This clonotype was seen more than once but under ten times. The rearrangement uses TRBV5-1 and TRBJ2-5; 14 bases are shared with TRBD2. Trimming took 4 bases from V and 5 from J; bases not matched to a gene: 7. The CDR3 has 16 residues. Germline values: CDR1 SGHRS, CDR2 YFSETQ. The CDR3 region is CASSLGTSGGRETQYF. CDR3 nucleotides: TGCGCCAGCAGCCTAGGGACTAGCGGGGGCCGGGAGACCCAGTACTTC.

In DNA, the CDR3 is TGTGCCGCGCGGCGGGGCGGTGGCGAGCAGTACTTC. As protein: CAARRGGGEQYF. This sequence joins TRBV7-9 and TRBJ2-5; TRBD2 might be the D (6 bases). With the DNA end fitting TRBJ2-7 better, the J assignment may be wrong. This CDR3 has 12 residues. Germline V gene sequence: CDR1 SEHNR, CDR2 FQNEAQ (reference sequence).

The sample holds a few counts of this clonotype. The chain combines TRBV7-9 with TRBJ2-1; D perhaps matches TRBD1 (6 bases). This CDR3 is built from 13 residues. The V gene's germline CDR1 is SEHNR and CDR2 FQNEAQ (reference sequence). V was trimmed by 6 bases and J by 7 bases, leaving 13 bases between them. Here the CDR3 DNA reads TGTGCCAGCAGTTGGGACATCCAGAATGAGCAGTTCTTC. Translated: CASSWDIQNEQFF.

This clonotype turned up a few times. V is TRBV29-1 and J is TRBJ1-1, with D hard to call. CDR3 size: 11 residues. The germline gives CDR1 SQVTM, CDR2 ANQGSEA. V gave up 7 bases and J gave up 6 bases, with 12 bases separating them. In DNA, the CDR3 is TGCAGCGCTGCACAAGGCGCTGAAGCTTTCTTT. Residues: CSAAQGAEAFF.

Ten or more counts support this clonotype. At one end the junction does not follow the germline gene, possibly because of a read error. The J gene is TRBJ2-3, the V gene TRBV6-2 or TRBV6-3; D not resolved. The CDR3 is made up of 11 amino acids. Germline V CDR1 and CDR2: MNHEY, SVGEGT. CDR3 DNA sequence: TGTGCCAGCAGCTACTCATTTACGCAGTATTTT. Its protein is CASSYSFTQYF.

CDR3 nucleotides: TGTGCCAGCCGTGTAATGGGGCAAGAGACCCAGTACTTC. Encoded protein: CASRVMGQETQYF. V usage is TRBV27 and J usage is TRBJ2-5, with D unclear. This CDR3 region has 13 residues. Trimming pared 8 bases from V and 2 bases from J, leaving 12 bases between. From germline, CDR1 is MNHEY and CDR2 SMNVEV (reference sequence).

This chain joins TRBV20-1 and TRBJ2-1; D may correspond to TRBD1 or TRBD2 (5 bases each). In germline, CDR1 is DFQATT, CDR2 SNEGSKA (reference sequence). The CDR3 has 15 amino acids. V gave up 0 bases and J gave up 4 bases, with 13 bases separating them. CDR3 nucleotide sequence: TGCAGTGCTAGAGATGGGGGAAGAATTTACAATGAGCAGTTCTTC. This translates into CSARDGGRIYNEQFF.

This clonotype has a handful of counts. The chain joins TRBV25-1 to TRBJ1-5, with D uncertain. Germline CDR1 and CDR2: MGHDK and SYGVNS. CDR3 length: 12 residues. Trimming removed 5 bases at V and 3 bases at J, with 5 bases between. CDR3 DNA: TGTGCCAGCAGTACGAACAATCAGCCCCAGCATTTT. Translating it yields CASSTNNQPQHF.

This sequence joins TRBV19 and TRBJ2-7; TRBD2 aligns across 10 bases. CDR1 and CDR2 (germline): LNHDA, SQIVND (reference sequence). J gave up 2 bases and V 2 bases, and 6 bases lay outside the gene matches. This CDR3 comprises 16 residues. CDR3 in amino acids: CASSIWGLARTYEQYF. DNA of the CDR3: TGTGCCAGTAGTATATGGGGACTAGCGCGTACCTACGAGCAGTACTTC.

This clonotype has a handful of counts. The chain's CDR3 is CASNFGTRSSYEQYF. The CDR3 DNA sequence: TGTGCCAGCAATTTTGGGACAAGGAGCTCCTACGAGCAGTACTTC. The chain employs TRBV7-9 and TRBJ2-7, with a possible D match to TRBD1 (6 bases). Trimming pared 7 bases from V and 0 bases from J, leaving 16 bases between. The CDR3 contains 15 residues. Germline V lookup: CDR1 SEHNR, CDR2 FQNEAQ (reference sequence).

The chain couples TRBV12-3 or TRBV12-4 to TRBJ2-2; tentative D call: TRBD1 (5 bases). Trimming cost V 8 bases and J 8 bases, with 21 bases left between them. The CDR3 is 15 residues long. The CDR3 bases are TGTGCCAGCCTACTGCATGGGGCCCCAGTGGGGGAGCTGTTTTTT. As protein: CASLLHGAPVGELFF.

The V call is TRBV7-8, the J call TRBJ1-6; D call uncertain. The CDR3 runs 15 residues. Germline assignment: CDR1 SGHVS and CDR2 FQNEAQ. V was cut by 5 bases and J by 6 bases, with 14 bases left in between. The CDR3 bases are TGTGCCAGCAGCCCGCCGACGGGCGCTAATTCACCCCTCCACTTT. Translated: CASSPPTGANSPLHF.

This clonotype was counted only a few times. The chain has TRBV7-2 and TRBJ2-4, with TRBD2 as a possible D gene (6 bases). The V gene lost 1 base and the J gene lost 1 base, with 8 bases spanning the gap. The germline V gene encodes CDR1 SGHTA and CDR2 FQGNSA. The CDR3 is 15 amino acids. The CDR3 spells CASSLEAGAKNIQYF. The CDR3 DNA reads as TGTGCCAGCAGCTTAGAGGCGGGGGCCAAAAACATTCAGTACTTC.

The chain uses TRBV12-3 or TRBV12-4 and TRBJ2-3; D gene ambiguous. This CDR3 is 12 amino acids long. V gave up 3 bases and J gave up 8 bases, with 9 bases separating them. The CDR3 spells CASSFSRVTQYF. CDR3 nucleotides: TGTGCCAGCAGTTTCTCTAGAGTTACGCAGTATTTT.

This clonotype has just a few counts. V gene TRBV7-9 combines with J gene TRBJ2-7; 11 bases match TRBD1. The CDR3 has 13 amino acids. CDR1 and CDR2 (germline): SEHNR, FQNEAQ (reference sequence). V dropped 10 bases and J dropped 5; count of bases not matched to a gene: 7. CDR3 DNA sequence: TGTGCCACCGAGGACAGGGGGCGAGACGAGCAGTACTTC. Protein product: CATEDRGRDEQYF.

The chain combines TRBV20-1 with TRBJ2-7; D unclear. Germline V CDR1 and CDR2: DFQATT, SNEGSKA (reference sequence). V shed 3 bases and J shed 6 bases, with 12 bases lying between them. The CDR3 sequence is 12 residues long. CDR3 region: CSASKDLCEQYF. The DNA of the CDR3 is TGCAGTGCTAGCAAGGATCTTTGCGAGCAGTACTTC.

The chain recombines TRBV5-5 with TRBJ2-7; 8 nucleotides line up with TRBD1. The CDR3 spans 14 residues. Germline CDR1 is SGHKS and CDR2 is YYEKEE (reference sequence). V lost 4 bases to trimming and J lost 5 bases; unmatched junction nucleotides: 8. CDR3 bases: TGTGCCAGCAGCGACGGACAGGGTCCCGACGAGCAGTACTTC. Its translation is CASSDGQGPDEQYF.

The chain employs TRBV12-3 or TRBV12-4 and TRBJ1-1; D unresolved. There are 11 residues in the CDR3. Trimming stripped 5 bases from V and 2 bases from J, with 3 bases between. This CDR3 is CASSDNTEAFF. For the CDR3, the DNA is TGTGCCAGCAGTGATAACACTGAAGCTTTCTTT.

This clonotype was found many times. The rearrangement uses TRBV7-6 and TRBJ2-5, with D possibly being TRBD1 (6 bases). Deletions cut 1 base from V and 4 bases from J, with 7 bases between. This CDR3 has 13 amino acids. Germline assignment: CDR1 SGHVS and CDR2 FNYEAQ. The CDR3, as DNA: TGTGCCAGCAGCTTAGAAGGGGGAGAGACCCAGTACTTC. Translated, it gives CASSLEGGETQYF.

This chain links TRBV12-3 or TRBV12-4 with TRBJ2-7, with TRBD2 matching over 9 bases. The CDR3 extends over 14 amino acids. Losses at the gene ends were 1 base for V and 3 bases for J; bases not matched to a gene: 1. The CDR3 reads CASSLGAGGYEQYF. DNA of the CDR3: TGTGCCAGCAGTTTAGGAGCGGGAGGCTACGAGCAGTACTTC.

The V and J genes are TRBV7-9 and TRBJ2-2; 9 bases are shared with TRBD2. The CDR3 spans 16 residues. The V gene end was trimmed by 5 bases and the J gene end by 5 bases; junction bases not matched to a gene: 9. CDR1 and CDR2 from the germline V gene are SEHNR and FQNEAQ (reference sequence). The CDR3 spells CASSEAASGTTGELFF. The CDR3 region has the DNA TGTGCCAGCAGCGAAGCGGCTAGCGGGACGACCGGGGAGCTGTTTTTT.